This T cell receptor (beta chain) originates from a study of shared clonotypes between healthy human individuals. Study outcomes and limitations: Unshared clonotypes carried lower generation probabilities than those common to all four donors.

Data came from immunoSEQ multiplex PCR; TCRdb stores just in-frame clones and leaves some out. This sample has some 2,000,000 clones, with roughly 95% found just once. With regard to this clone: Its target is not known.

All of the donors resided in Nashville, Tennessee, and each was a Caucasian adult. The sample taken for sequencing was naive CD4+ T cells sorted from blood. Indicated subset: CD45RA+ positively selected. The source of this sequence is a man between 18 and 35 years old in good health.

CDR3: CASSSLGYSNQPQHF. CDR3 sequence (DNA): TGTGCCAGCAGTTCATTGGGATATAGCAATCAGCCCCAGCATTTT. This chain connects TRBV27 to TRBJ1-5; D call uncertain. The CDR3 is 15 residues long. The V end lost 4 bases, the J end lost 0 bases, and 10 bases lay between the germline ends. From germline, CDR1 is MNHEY and CDR2 SMNVEV (reference sequence).